This entry features one T cell receptor (beta chain) sequence. What it recognizes is unknown. V lost 0 bases to trimming and J lost 7 bases, with 8 bases between them. CDR3 length: 14 amino acids. Looked up from germline, CDR1 is SGHRS and CDR2 is YFSETQ. The data derive from a study of T-cell memory formation after mild COVID-19. On the study more broadly: Largely donor-specific TCR clusters were found. Findings and caveats of the study: Memory from before infection featured some responding clones, which suggests cross-reactive memory joined.

In TCRdb, the 5' RACE reads were re-called with MiXCR into one record per CDR3 protein. The table shows 210,000 or so distinct CDR3 sequences, with around 26% occurring only once. J is TRBJ1-6 and V is TRBV5-1; unclear D gene. This receptor was identified in an adult woman who had mild COVID-19 (a few samples of this study predate the infection). Cell type and time point are not known. Sequencing was carried out using PBMCs or a T cell subset sorted from them (not recorded which). The CDR3 DNA is TGCGCCAGCAGCTTGGACAGTCTCAATTCACCCCTCCACTTT. This translates into CASSLDSLNSPLHF.